This T cell receptor beta chain was obtained from a study of CD8+ T cells in alopecia areata. Broader study findings: An increase in clonality over normal scalp was evident in lesional scalp, especially alopecia totalis/universalis.

This sample's treatment: oral pan-JAK inhibitor, 5-10 mg twice daily. Alopecia areata patients gave lesional scalp punch biopsies and peripheral blood samples. From germline, CDR1 is SEHNR and CDR2 FQNEAQ (reference sequence). The CDR3 has 16 residues. Trimming took 4 bases from V and 2 from J; bases not matched to a gene: 5. Sequencing relied on a cDNA template that was reverse transcribed from extracted RNA. Generated by immunoSEQ multiplex PCR, the TCRdb table keeps only in-frame clones and is missing some. The table includes 87,000 or so clones, approximately 70% detected once. About this clone: Its antigen remains unknown.

The receptor was derived from a human donor with alopecia areata. Sequenced here: CD8+ T cells sorted from blood, sampled between weeks 43 and 45, from a patient treated with tofacitinib. The chain links TRBV7-9 to TRBJ2-3; the match to TRBD2 covers 11 bases. The CDR3 spells CASSSTSGVNTDTQYF. The CDR3 nucleotides read TGTGCCAGCAGCTCGACTAGCGGGGTGAACACAGATACGCAGTATTTT.